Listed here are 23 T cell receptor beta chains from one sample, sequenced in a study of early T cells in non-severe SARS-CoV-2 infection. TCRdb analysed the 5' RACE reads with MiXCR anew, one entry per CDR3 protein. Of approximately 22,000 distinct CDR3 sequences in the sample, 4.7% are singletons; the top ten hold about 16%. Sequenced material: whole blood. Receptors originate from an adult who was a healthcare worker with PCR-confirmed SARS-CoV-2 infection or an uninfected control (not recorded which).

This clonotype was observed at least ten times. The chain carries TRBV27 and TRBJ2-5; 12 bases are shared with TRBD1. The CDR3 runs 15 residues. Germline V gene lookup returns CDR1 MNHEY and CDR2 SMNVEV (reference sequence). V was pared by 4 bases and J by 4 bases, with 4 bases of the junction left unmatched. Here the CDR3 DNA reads TGTGCCAGCAGTTCCGGGACAGGGGGCGTAGAGACCCAGTACTTC. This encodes CASSSGTGGVETQYF.

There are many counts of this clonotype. DNA for the CDR3: TGTGCCAGCAGTTACACCTCAGCCTCTTGGTACCAAGAGACCCAGTACTTC. Translated: CASSYTSASWYQETQYF. The chain employs TRBV6-5 and TRBJ2-5; D remains ambiguous. The ends were cut back, 2 bases at V and 0 bases at J, with 16 bases in the middle. The CDR3 loop spans 17 amino acids. In germline, CDR1 is MNHEY, CDR2 SVGAGI.

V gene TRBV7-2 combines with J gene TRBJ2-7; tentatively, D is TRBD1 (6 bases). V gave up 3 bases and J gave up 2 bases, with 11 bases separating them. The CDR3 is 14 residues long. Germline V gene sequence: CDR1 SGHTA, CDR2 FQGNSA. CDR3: CASSFRTEAYEQYF. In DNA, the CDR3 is TGTGCCAGCAGCTTCCGGACAGAAGCCTACGAGCAGTACTTC.

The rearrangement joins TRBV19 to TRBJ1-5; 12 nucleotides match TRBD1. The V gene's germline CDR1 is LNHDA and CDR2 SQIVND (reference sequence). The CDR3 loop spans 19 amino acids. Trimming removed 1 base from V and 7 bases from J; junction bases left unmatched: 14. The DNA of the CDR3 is TGTGCCAGTAGTATAGCCCCCGTTGGGACAGGGGGCAGGTGGCAGCCCCAGCATTTT. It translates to CASSIAPVGTGGRWQPQHF.

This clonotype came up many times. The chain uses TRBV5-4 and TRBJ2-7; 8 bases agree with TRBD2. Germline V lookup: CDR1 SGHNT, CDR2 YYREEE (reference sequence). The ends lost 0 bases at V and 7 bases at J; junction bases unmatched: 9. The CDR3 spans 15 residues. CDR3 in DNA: TGTGCCAGCAGCTTGGAAGGGACTAGATTGGGGGAGCAGTACTTC. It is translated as CASSLEGTRLGEQYF.

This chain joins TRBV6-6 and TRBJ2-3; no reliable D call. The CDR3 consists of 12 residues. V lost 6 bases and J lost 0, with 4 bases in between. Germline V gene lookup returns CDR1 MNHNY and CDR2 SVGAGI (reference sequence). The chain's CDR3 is CASRVSTDTQYF. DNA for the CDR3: TGTGCCAGCAGGGTTAGCACAGATACGCAGTATTTT.

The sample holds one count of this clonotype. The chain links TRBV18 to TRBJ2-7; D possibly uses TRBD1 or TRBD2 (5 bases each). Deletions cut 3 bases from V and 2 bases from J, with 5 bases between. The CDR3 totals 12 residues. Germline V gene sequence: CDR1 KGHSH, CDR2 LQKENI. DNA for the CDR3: TGTGCCAGCTCACCGGGGGCCTACGAGCAGTACTTC. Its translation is CASSPGAYEQYF.

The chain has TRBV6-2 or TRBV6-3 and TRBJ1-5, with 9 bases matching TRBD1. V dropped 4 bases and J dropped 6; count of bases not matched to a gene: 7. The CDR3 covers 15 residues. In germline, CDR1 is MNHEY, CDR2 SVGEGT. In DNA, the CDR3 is TGTGCCAGCAGTTCGGACAGGGGTTGGGTTCAGCCCCAGCATTTT. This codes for CASSSDRGWVQPQHF.

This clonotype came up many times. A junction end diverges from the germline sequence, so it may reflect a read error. CDR3 in DNA: TGTGCCTGGAGTCGGGGAACCCCATCTGAAAACACCATATATTTT. This encodes CAWSRGTPSENTIYF. The chain links TRBV30 to TRBJ1-3; unclear D gene. Germline V gene sequence: CDR1 GTSNPN, CDR2 SVGIG (reference sequence). There are 15 residues in the CDR3.

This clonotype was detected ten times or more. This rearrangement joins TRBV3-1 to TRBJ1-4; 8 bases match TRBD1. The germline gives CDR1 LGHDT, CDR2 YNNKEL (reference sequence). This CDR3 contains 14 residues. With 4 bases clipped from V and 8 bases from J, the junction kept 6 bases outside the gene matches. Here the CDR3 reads CASSPTGEDEKLFF. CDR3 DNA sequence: TGTGCCAGCAGCCCGACAGGGGAGGACGAAAAACTGTTTTTT.

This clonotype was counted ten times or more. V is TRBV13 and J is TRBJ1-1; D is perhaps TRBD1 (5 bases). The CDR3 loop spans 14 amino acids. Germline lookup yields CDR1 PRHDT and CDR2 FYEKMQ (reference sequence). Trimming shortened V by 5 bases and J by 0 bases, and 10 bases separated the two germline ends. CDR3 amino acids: CASSRGHLNTEAFF. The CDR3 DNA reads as TGTGCCAGCAGCCGAGGACACTTGAACACTGAAGCTTTCTTT.

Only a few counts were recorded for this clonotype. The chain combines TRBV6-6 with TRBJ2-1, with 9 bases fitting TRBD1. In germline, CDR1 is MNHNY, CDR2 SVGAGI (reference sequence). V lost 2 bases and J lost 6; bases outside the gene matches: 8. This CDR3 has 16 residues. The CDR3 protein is CASSYPTGQGSNEQFF. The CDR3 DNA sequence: TGTGCCAGCAGTTACCCTACGGGACAGGGAAGCAATGAGCAGTTCTTC.

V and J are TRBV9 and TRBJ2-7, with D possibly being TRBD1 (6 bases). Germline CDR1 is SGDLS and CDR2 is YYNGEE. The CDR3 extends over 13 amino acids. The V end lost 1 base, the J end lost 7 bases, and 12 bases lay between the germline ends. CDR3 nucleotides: TGTGCCAGCAGCGTACAGATACAGGGAGAGCAGTACTTC. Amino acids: CASSVQIQGEQYF.

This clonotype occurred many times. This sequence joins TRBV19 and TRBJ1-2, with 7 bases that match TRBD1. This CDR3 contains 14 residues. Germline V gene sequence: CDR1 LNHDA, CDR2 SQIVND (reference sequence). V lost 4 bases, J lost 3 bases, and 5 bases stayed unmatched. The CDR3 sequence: CASSTGTDHYGYTF. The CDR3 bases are TGTGCCAGTAGTACCGGGACAGACCACTATGGCTACACCTTC. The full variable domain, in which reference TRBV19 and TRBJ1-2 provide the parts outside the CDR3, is DGGITQSPKYLFRKEGQNVTLSCEQNLNHDAMYWYRQDPGQGLRLIYYSQIVNDFQKGDIAEGYSVSREKKESFPLTVTSAQKNPTAFYLCASSTGTDHYGYTFGSGTRLTVV.

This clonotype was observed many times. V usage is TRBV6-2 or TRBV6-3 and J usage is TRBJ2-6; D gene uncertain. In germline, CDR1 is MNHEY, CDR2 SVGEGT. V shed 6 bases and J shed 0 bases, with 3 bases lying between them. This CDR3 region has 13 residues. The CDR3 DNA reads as TGTGCCAGCAGACTCTCTGGGGCCAACGTCCTGACTTTC. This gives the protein CASRLSGANVLTF.

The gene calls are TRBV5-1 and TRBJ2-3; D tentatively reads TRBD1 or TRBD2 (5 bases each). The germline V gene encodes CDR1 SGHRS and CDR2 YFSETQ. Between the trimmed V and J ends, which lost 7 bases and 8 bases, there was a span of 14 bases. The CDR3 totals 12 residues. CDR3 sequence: CASGSGQGTQYF. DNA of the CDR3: TGCGCCAGCGGGAGTGGGCAGGGTACGCAGTATTTT.

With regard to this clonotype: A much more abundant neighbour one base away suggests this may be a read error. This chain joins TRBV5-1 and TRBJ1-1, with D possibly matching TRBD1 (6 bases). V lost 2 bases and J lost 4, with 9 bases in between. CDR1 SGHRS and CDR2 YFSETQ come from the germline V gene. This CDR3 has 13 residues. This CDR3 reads CASSLTGSTEAFF. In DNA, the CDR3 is TGCGCCAGCAGCTTAACAGGGAGCACTGAAGCTTTCTTT.

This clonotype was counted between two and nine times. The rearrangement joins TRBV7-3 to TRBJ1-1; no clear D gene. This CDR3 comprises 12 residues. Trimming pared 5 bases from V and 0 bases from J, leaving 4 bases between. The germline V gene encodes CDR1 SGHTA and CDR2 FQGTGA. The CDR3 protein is CASSEVNTEAFF. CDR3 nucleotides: TGTGCCAGCAGCGAGGTGAACACTGAAGCTTTCTTT.

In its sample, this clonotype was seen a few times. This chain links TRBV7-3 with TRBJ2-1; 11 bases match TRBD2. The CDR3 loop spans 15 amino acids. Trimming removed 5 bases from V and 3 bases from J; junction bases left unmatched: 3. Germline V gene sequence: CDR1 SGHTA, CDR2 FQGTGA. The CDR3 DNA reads TGTGCCAGCAGCGTACTAGCGGGGGACTACAATGAGCAGTTCTTC. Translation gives CASSVLAGDYNEQFF.

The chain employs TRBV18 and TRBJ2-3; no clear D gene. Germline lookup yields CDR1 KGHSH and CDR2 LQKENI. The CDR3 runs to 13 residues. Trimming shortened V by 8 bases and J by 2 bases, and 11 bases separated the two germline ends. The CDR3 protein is CASTAGNTDTQYF. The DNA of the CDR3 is TGTGCCAGCACTGCTGGGAACACAGATACGCAGTATTTT.

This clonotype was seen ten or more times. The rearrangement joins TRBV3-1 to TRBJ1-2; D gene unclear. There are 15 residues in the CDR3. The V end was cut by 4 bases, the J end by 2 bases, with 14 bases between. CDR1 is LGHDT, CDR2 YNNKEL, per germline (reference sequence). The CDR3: CASSPRRNRNYGYTF. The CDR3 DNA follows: TGTGCCAGCAGCCCTCGACGGAATCGGAACTATGGCTACACCTTC.

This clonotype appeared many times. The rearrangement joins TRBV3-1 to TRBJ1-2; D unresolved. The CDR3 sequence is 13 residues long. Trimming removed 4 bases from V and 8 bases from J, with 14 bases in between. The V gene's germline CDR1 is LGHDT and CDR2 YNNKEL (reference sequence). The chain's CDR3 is CASSPSRRAGYTF. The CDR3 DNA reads TGTGCCAGCAGCCCTTCTCGGAGGGCAGGCTACACCTTC.

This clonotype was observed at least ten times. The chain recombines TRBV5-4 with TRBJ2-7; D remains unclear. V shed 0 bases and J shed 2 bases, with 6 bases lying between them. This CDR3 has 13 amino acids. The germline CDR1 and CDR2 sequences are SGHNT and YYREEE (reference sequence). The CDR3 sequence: CASSLARTYEQYF. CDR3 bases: TGTGCCAGCAGCTTGGCCAGGACCTACGAGCAGTACTTC.